These T cell receptor beta chains were read from a single sample in a study of Tregs in tolerant kidney transplant recipients. Data came from immunoSEQ multiplex PCR; TCRdb stores just in-frame clones and leaves some out. The sample includes about 100,000 clones, 93% of them seen just once. Sequencing was performed on CD4+ T cells from blood, taken before the transplant. The receptors come from a human donor who received a combined kidney and bone marrow transplant. CDR3s include the opening cysteine and the closing phenylalanine or tryptophan. The D gene is left open where the match is weak. Clone size is stated in some rows and not others, as once, few, many or a class when expanded.

once,TRBJ2-1,TRBV5-8,TRBD1,CASSLGRDRGQFF,TGTGCCAGCAGCTTGGGACGCGACAGGGGGCAGTTCTTC
-,TRBJ1-1,TRBV14,-,CASSQEVSTEAFF,TGTGCCAGCAGCCAAGAGGTCAGCACTGAAGCTTTCTTT
once,TRBJ1-1,TRBV5-1,-,CASSLALGGRMNTEAFF,TGCGCCAGCAGCTTGGCCCTCGGGGGGCGAATGAACACTGAAGCTTTCTTT
-,TRBJ1-6,TRBV4-3,TRBD1,CASSQGTGIFHNSPLHF,TGCGCCAGCAGCCAAGGGACAGGGATATTTCATAATTCACCCCTCCACTTT
-,TRBJ2-1,TRBV7-7,TRBD2,CASSLSSGGGSYNEQFF,TGTGCCAGCAGCTTATCTTCCGGGGGGGGCTCCTACAATGAGCAGTTCTTC
-,TRBJ1-6,TRBV6-4,-,CASSDWHRGGSSYNSPLHF,TGTGCCAGCAGTGACTGGCACAGAGGGGGAAGCTCCTATAATTCACCCCTCCACTTT
-,TRBJ2-1,TRBV19,-,CASSKGQGWYNEQFF,TGTGCCAGTAGTAAAGGTCAGGGTTGGTACAATGAGCAGTTCTTC
-,TRBJ2-7,TRBV7-2,TRBD1,CASSLAGTGVHEQYF,TGTGCCAGCAGCTTAGCCGGGACAGGGGTCCACGAGCAGTACTTC
-,TRBJ2-7,TRBV7-2,TRBD2,CASSLVPSGGYEQYF,TGTGCCAGCAGCTTAGTTCCTAGCGGGGGTTACGAGCAGTACTTC
-,TRBJ1-3,TRBV4-2,-,CASSQTGQTGNTIYF,TGTGCCAGCAGCCAAACCGGACAAACTGGAAACACCATATATTTT
-,TRBJ2-7,TRBV6-1,TRBD1,CASSVDRDDEQYF,TGTGCCAGCAGTGTCGACAGGGATGACGAGCAGTACTTC
-,TRBJ2-7,TRBV7-2,TRBD1,CASSLGPGGTDEQYF,TGTGCCAGCAGCTTAGGGCCAGGGGGTACGGACGAGCAGTACTTC
-,TRBJ2-7,TRBV5-1,TRBD1,CASSRTGFDYEQYF,TGCGCCAGCAGCAGGACAGGGTTTGACTACGAGCAGTACTTC
-,TRBJ2-3,TRBV4-2,TRBD2,CASSPLAGDSTDTQYF,TGTGCCAGCAGCCCACTAGCGGGGGATAGCACAGATACGCAGTATTTT
-,TRBJ1-2,TRBV30,-,CAWSLGRYGYTF,TGTGCCTGGAGTCTGGGCAGATATGGCTACACCTTC
once,TRBJ2-1,TRBV7-3,TRBD2,CASSPAQRGAGNEQFF,TGTGCCAGCAGTCCGGCTCAGCGGGGGGCCGGAAATGAGCAGTTCTTC
-,TRBJ2-7,TRBV9,TRBD2,CASSVGTGLAGYEQYF,TGTGCCAGCAGCGTAGGTACGGGACTAGCGGGATACGAGCAGTACTTC
once,TRBJ2-1,TRBV27,-,CASSGRASGDNEQFF,TGTGCCAGCAGTGGGCGGGCTAGTGGCGACAATGAGCAGTTCTTC
-,TRBJ1-2,TRBV7-6,TRBD1,CASPPRTGNYGYTF,TGTGCCAGCCCCCCCAGGACAGGCAACTATGGCTACACCTTC
-,TRBJ2-3,TRBV11-1,-,CASSLGGSTDTQYF,TGTGCCAGCAGCTTGGGGGGAAGCACAGATACGCAGTATTTT
-,TRBJ1-2,TRBV5-1,-,CASSLETGAYGYTF,TGCGCCAGCAGCTTGGAAACAGGCGCCTATGGCTACACCTTC
-,TRBJ2-7,TRBV4-2,TRBD2,CASSHIPGGAISYEQYF,TGTGCCAGCAGCCATATTCCCGGGGGGGCGATCTCCTACGAGCAGTACTTC
-,TRBJ1-6,TRBV7-3,TRBD1,CASGTGGRSPLHF,TGTGCCAGCGGAACAGGGGGTCGATCACCCCTCCACTTT
-,TRBJ2-7,TRBV6-1,-,CASSEAPFYEQYF,TGTGCCAGCAGTGAAGCCCCTTTCTACGAGCAGTACTTC
once,TRBJ2-7,TRBV5-1,TRBD2,CASSRTSGRIFYEQYF,TGCGCCAGCAGCAGGACTAGCGGGAGGATTTTCTACGAGCAGTACTTC
-,TRBJ2-7,TRBV27,TRBD2,CASSLRGVYEQYF,TGTGCCAGCAGTTTACGGGGGGTCTACGAGCAGTACTTC
-,TRBJ1-1,TRBV11-3,TRBD1,CASSYRGYFTEAFF,TGTGCCAGCAGCTACAGGGGGTATTTCACTGAAGCTTTCTTT
-,TRBJ1-2,TRBV6-5,-,CASRPPGRDGYTF,TGTGCCAGCAGGCCCCCGGGGAGGGATGGCTACACCTTC
-,TRBJ1-5,TRBV18,-,CASSQGDSNQPQHF,TGTGCCAGCTCACAGGGGGATAGCAATCAGCCCCAGCATTTT
-,TRBJ2-1,TRBV7-2,-,CASSAPRGTRIEQFF,TGTGCCAGCAGCGCCCCCAGGGGGACTAGAATTGAGCAGTTCTTC
-,TRBJ2-7,TRBV9,TRBD2,CASSVGLSGSSYEQYF,TGTGCCAGCAGCGTAGGCCTTAGCGGGTCTTCCTACGAGCAGTACTTC
-,TRBJ1-6,TRBV19,-,CASSIAQTSSYNSPLHF,TGTGCCAGTAGTATCGCACAGACCTCGTCCTATAATTCACCCCTCCACTTT
-,TRBJ2-1,TRBV27,-,CASTLGLVATYNEQFF,TGTGCCAGCACCCTGGGGCTAGTAGCCACCTACAATGAGCAGTTCTTC
-,TRBJ2-3,TRBV19,-,CASSRSTDTQYF,TGTGCCAGTAGCCGGAGCACAGATACGCAGTATTTT
-,TRBJ2-7,TRBV21-1,-,CASSVGTGDFDYEQYF,TGTGCCAGCAGCGTCGGGACAGGGGATTTTGACTACGAGCAGTACTTC
-,TRBJ2-3,TRBV5-1,-,CASSLVLTDTQYF,TGCGCCAGCAGCTTGGTTCTCACAGATACGCAGTATTTT
-,TRBJ1-5,TRBV7-2,-,CASSRTAFSNLPQHF,TGTGCCAGCAGCCGGACAGCATTTAGCAATCTACCCCAGCATTTT
-,TRBJ1-4,TRBV5-6,-,CASSLMRSPEKLFF,TGTGCCAGCAGCTTGATGAGGTCTCCTGAAAAACTGTTTTTT
-,TRBJ2-2,TRBV4-2,TRBD2,CASSQDVRRGGDTGELFF,TGTGCCAGCAGCCAAGATGTAAGGCGGGGGGGGGACACCGGGGAGCTGTTTTTT
once,TRBJ2-7,TRBV5-8,-,CASSLGHSLYEQYF,TGTGCCAGCAGCCTTGGACACAGTCTCTACGAGCAGTACTTC
-,TRBJ2-2,TRBV9,-,CASSVDPSGGGYTGELFF,TGTGCCAGCAGCGTAGATCCTAGCGGAGGGGGGTACACCGGGGAGCTGTTTTTT
-,TRBJ2-3,TRBV10-3,TRBD1,CAISEGTVNADTQYF,TGTGCCATCAGTGAGGGGACAGTAAACGCAGATACGCAGTATTTT
-,TRBJ2-3,TRBV30,TRBD1,CAWSRTGVMPTDTQYF,TGTGCCTGGAGTAGGACAGGGGTTATGCCTACAGATACGCAGTATTTT